This TCR beta chain was sequenced during a study of cytomegalovirus exposure and HLA in healthy donors. The donors (healthy individuals) were bone marrow donors. This clone was observed once. Antigen unknown. The PCR was carried out with 60 Vbeta primers and 13 Jbeta primers. The data were produced by immunoSEQ multiplex PCR, yet TCRdb's version contains in-frame clones alone and is incomplete. Of around 130,000 clones listed, around 85% are singletons. General study points: Trimming of TCR beta V- and J-genes showed a link, identified in a later analysis, to a missense DCLRE1C variant.

Sequenced input: PBMCs. This receptor was obtained from a boy younger than 18 in good health and CMV-seronegative.

This CDR3 reads CASSAGTSLGNEQFF. The CDR3 DNA reads TGTGCCAGCAGCGCCGGGACTAGCTTGGGCAATGAGCAGTTCTTC. The chain carries TRBV9 and TRBJ2-1; 9 nucleotides match TRBD2. This CDR3 comprises 15 residues. V dropped 3 bases and J dropped 6; count of bases not matched to a gene: 7. Germline CDR1 SGDLS, CDR2 YYNGEE.